A selection of T cell receptor beta chains follows, all from one sample in a study of vaccination and CD4 T cells after COVID-19. For these TCRs, the target antigens are not known. In TCRdb, the PCR reads were re-called with MiXCR into one record per CDR3 protein. The data hold roughly 15,000 distinct CDR3 sequences, with roughly 51% observed a single time. The starting material was CD4+ T cells from blood, cultured in vitro, obtained before SARS-CoV-2 vaccination. These receptor sequences come from a human donor who had recovered from COVID-19. Both conserved end residues are part of each CDR3.

cdr3_aa: CASSPRQGFYGYTF; v_call: TRBV19; j_call: TRBJ1-2
cdr3_aa: CASAGGYEQYF; v_call: TRBV6-2/TRBV6-3; j_call: TRBJ2-7
cdr3_aa: CASTSSGSPLDEQFF; v_call: TRBV7-6; j_call: TRBJ2-1
cdr3_aa: CASSMSADSYEQYF; v_call: TRBV19; j_call: TRBJ2-7
cdr3_aa: CASSPRSYGLGTKSTDTQYF; v_call: TRBV7-3; j_call: TRBJ2-3
cdr3_aa: CATSRDRSYEQYF; v_call: TRBV15; j_call: TRBJ2-7
cdr3_aa: CASSWGDRLPGNTIYF; v_call: TRBV5-4; j_call: TRBJ1-3
cdr3_aa: CASSGTGGSYGYTF; v_call: TRBV6-1; j_call: TRBJ1-2
cdr3_aa: CSAIWTGGDNQPQHF; v_call: TRBV20-1; j_call: TRBJ1-5
cdr3_aa: CASSYGGLAPPYEQYF; v_call: TRBV6-5; j_call: TRBJ2-7
cdr3_aa: CASSPQKPPLYF; v_call: TRBV14; j_call: TRBJ2-7
cdr3_aa: CASSYSRDTGGYTF; v_call: TRBV6-5; j_call: TRBJ1-2
cdr3_aa: CATSLGTGGNYGYTF; v_call: TRBV15; j_call: TRBJ1-2
cdr3_aa: CASSHRAGLTGELFF; v_call: TRBV27; j_call: TRBJ2-2
cdr3_aa: CASSPAGGGGETQYF; v_call: TRBV7-3; j_call: TRBJ2-5
cdr3_aa: CASSEGTDYEQYF; v_call: TRBV6-1; j_call: TRBJ2-7